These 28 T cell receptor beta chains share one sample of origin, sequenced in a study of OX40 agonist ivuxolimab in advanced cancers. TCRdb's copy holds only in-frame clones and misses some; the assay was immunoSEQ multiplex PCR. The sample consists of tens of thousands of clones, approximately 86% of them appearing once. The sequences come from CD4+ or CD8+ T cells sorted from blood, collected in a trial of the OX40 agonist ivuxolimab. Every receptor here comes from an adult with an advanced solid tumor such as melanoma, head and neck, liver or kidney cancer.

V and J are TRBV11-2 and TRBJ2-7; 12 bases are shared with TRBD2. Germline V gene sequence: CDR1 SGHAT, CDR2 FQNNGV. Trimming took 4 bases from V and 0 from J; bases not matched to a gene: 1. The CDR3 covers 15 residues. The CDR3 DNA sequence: TGTGCCAGCAGCTGGACTAGCGGGGCCTCCTACGAGCAGTACTTC. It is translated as CASSWTSGASYEQYF.

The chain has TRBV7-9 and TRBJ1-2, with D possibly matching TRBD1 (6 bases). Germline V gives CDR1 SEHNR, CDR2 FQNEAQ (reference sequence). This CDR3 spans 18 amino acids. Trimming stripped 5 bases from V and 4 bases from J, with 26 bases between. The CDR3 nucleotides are TGTGCCAGCAGCCCTAAGGAGGGGGTTAATACAGTTAGCTATGGCTACACCTTC. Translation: CASSPKEGVNTVSYGYTF.

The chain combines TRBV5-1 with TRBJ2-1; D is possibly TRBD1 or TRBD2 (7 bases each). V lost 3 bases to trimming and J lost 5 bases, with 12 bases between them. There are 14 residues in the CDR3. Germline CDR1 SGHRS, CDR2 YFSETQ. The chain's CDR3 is CASSWGGQNNEQFF. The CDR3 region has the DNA TGCGCCAGCAGCTGGGGGGGACAGAACAATGAGCAGTTCTTC.

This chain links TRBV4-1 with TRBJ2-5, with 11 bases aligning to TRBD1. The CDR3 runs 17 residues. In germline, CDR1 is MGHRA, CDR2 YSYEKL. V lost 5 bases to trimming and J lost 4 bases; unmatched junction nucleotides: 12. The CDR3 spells CASSLGPGQGARETQYF. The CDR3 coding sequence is TGCGCCAGCAGCTTAGGTCCAGGACAGGGGGCTCGAGAGACCCAGTACTTC.

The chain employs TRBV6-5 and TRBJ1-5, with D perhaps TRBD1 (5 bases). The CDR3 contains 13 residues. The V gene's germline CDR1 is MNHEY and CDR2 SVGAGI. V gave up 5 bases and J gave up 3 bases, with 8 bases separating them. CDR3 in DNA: TGTGCCAGCAGTGGGGCAGCCAATCAGCCCCAGCATTTT. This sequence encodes CASSGAANQPQHF.

CDR3 in DNA: TGTGCCAGCAGCAAAGAACAGACTAACTATGGCTACACCTTC. This gives the protein CASSKEQTNYGYTF. The chain couples TRBV21-1 to TRBJ1-2; the table names TRBD1, a call not compared with the DNA. TRBV21-1 is a listed pseudogene. The length of the CDR3 is 14 residues.

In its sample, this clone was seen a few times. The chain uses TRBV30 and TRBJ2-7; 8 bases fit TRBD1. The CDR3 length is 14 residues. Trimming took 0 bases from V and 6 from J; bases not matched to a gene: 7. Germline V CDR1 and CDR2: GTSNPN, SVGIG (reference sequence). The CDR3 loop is CAWSVLNRGFEQYF. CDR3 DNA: TGTGCCTGGAGTGTACTTAACAGGGGGTTCGAGCAGTACTTC.

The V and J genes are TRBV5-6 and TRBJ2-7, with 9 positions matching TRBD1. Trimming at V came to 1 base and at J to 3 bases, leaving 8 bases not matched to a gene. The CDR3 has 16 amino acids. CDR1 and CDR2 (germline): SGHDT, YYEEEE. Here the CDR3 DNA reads TGTGCCAGCAGCTTGTTTTCCGGGACAGGGTTCTACGAGCAGTACTTC. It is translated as CASSLFSGTGFYEQYF.

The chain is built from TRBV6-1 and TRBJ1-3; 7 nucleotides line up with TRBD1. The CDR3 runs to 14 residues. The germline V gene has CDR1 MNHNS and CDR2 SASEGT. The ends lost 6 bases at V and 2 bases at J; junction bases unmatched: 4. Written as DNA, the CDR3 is TGTGCCAGCAGGGAACAGGGGCCTGGAAACACCATATATTTT. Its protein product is CASREQGPGNTIYF.

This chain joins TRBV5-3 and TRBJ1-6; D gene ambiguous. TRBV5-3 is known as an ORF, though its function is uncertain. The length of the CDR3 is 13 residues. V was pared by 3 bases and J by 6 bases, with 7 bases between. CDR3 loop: CARSSQVNSPLHF. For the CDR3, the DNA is TGTGCCAGAAGCTCACAAGTTAATTCACCCCTCCACTTT.

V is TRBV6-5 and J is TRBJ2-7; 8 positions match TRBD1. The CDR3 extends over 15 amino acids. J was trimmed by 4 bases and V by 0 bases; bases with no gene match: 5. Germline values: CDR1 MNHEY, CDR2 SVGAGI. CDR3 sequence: CASSYSWTGTYEQYF. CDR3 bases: TGTGCCAGCAGTTACTCCTGGACAGGGACGTACGAGCAGTACTTC.

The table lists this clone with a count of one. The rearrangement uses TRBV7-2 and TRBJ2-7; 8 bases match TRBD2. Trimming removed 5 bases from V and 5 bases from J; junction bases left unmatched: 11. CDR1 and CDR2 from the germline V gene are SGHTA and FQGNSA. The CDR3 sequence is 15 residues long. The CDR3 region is CASSPRAGGRNEQYF. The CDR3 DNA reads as TGTGCCAGCAGCCCCCGGGCGGGAGGAAGGAACGAGCAGTACTTC.

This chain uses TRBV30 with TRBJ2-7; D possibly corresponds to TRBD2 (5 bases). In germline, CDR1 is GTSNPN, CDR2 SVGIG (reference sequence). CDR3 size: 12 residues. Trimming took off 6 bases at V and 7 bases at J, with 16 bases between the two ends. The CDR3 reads CACSPRLKEQYF. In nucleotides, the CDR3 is TGTGCCTGCAGCCCTAGACTAAAAGAGCAGTACTTC.

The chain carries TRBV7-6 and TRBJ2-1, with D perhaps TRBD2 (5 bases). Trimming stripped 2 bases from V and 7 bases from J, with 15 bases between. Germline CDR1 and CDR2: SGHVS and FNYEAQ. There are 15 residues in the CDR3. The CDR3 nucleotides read TGTGCCAGCAGCTTAAGGGATTCGACTATGAATGAGCAGTTCTTC. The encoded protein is CASSLRDSTMNEQFF.

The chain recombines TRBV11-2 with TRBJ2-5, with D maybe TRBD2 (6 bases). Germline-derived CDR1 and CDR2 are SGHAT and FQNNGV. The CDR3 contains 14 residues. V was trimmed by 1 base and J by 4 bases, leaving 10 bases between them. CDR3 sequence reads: CASSLGLGRETQYF. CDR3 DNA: TGTGCCAGCAGCTTAGGTCTCGGGAGAGAGACCCAGTACTTC.

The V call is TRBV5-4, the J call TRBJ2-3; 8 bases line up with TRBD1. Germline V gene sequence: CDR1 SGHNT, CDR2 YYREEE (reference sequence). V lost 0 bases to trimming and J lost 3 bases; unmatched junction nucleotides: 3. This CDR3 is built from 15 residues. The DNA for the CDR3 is TGTGCCAGCAGCTTGGGGACAGGGAGGACAGATACGCAGTATTTT. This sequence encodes CASSLGTGRTDTQYF.

Written as DNA, the CDR3 is TGTGCCAGCTCACCTAACAGGGCAGGCTATGGCTACACCTTC. Translation: CASSPNRAGYGYTF. The chain carries TRBV18 and TRBJ1-2; tentatively, D is TRBD1 (6 bases). CDR3 length: 14 amino acids. V was clipped by 3 bases and J by 4 bases, with 12 bases between them. Per the germline V gene, CDR1 is KGHSH and CDR2 is LQKENI. Full variable domain (missing parts from reference TRBV18 and TRBJ1-2): NAGVMQNPRHLVRRRGQEARLRCSPMKGHSHVYWYRQLPEEGLKFMVYLQKENIIDESGMPKERFSAEFPKEGPSILRIQQVVRGDSAAYFCASSPNRAGYGYTFGSGTRLTVV.

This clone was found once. The CDR3 reads CASALAGGTDTQYF. The CDR3 DNA is TGTGCTAGTGCTTTAGCGGGGGGGACAGATACGCAGTATTTT. The chain couples TRBV12-5 to TRBJ2-3; 11 bases are a match to TRBD2. J gave up 3 bases and V 7 bases, and 3 bases lay outside the gene matches. There are 14 residues in the CDR3. Looked up from germline, CDR1 is LGHNT and CDR2 is FRNRAP.

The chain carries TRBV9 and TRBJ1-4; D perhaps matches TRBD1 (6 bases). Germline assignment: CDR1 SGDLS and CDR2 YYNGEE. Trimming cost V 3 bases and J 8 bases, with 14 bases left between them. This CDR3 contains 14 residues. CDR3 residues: CASSETGWGEKLFF. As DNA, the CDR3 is TGTGCCAGCAGCGAGACAGGTTGGGGGGAAAAACTGTTTTTT.

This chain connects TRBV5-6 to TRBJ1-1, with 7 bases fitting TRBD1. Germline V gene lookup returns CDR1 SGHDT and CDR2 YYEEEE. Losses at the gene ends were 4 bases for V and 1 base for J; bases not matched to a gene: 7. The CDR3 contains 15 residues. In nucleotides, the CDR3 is TGTGCCAGCAGCGCCCTGACAGGGAGGAACACTGAAGCTTTCTTT. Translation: CASSALTGRNTEAFF.

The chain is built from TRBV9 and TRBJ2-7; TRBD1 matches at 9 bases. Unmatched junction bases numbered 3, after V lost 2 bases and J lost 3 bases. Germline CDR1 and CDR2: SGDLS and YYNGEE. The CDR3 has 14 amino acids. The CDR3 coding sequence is TGTGCCAGCAGCGTCCGGGACAGGGACTACGAGCAGTACTTC. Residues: CASSVRDRDYEQYF.

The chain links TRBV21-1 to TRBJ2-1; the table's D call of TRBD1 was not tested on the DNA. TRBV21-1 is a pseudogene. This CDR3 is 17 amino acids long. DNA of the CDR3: TGTGCCAGCATCCCTAGACAGGGGTATTGGGCCTACAATGAGCAGTTCTTC. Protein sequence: CASIPRQGYWAYNEQFF.

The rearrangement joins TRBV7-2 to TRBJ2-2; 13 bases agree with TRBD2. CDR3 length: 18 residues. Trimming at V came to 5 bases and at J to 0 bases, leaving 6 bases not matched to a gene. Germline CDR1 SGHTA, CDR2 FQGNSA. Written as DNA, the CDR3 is TGTGCCAGCAGCCCTGGGACTAGCGGGGTTGCGAACACCGGGGAGCTGTTTTTT. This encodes CASSPGTSGVANTGELFF.

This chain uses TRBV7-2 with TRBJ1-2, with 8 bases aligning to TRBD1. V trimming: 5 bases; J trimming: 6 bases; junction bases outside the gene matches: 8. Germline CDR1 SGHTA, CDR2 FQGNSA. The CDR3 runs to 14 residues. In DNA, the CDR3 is TGTGCCAGCAGCCGCTTCCAGGGGGCAAATGGCTACACCTTC. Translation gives CASSRFQGANGYTF.

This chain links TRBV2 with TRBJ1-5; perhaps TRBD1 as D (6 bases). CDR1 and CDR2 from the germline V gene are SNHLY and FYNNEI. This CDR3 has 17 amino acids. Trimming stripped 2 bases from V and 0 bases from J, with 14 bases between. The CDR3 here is CASSEWGTFYSNQPQHF. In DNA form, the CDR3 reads TGTGCCAGCAGTGAATGGGGGACATTTTATAGCAATCAGCCCCAGCATTTT.

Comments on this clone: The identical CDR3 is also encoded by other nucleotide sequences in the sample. The CDR3 DNA follows: TGCAGTGCTAGAGGGGTTTATGGCTACACCTTC. It translates to CSARGVYGYTF. This chain links TRBV20-1 with TRBJ1-2; D unclear. This CDR3 is built from 11 residues. Per germline, CDR1 DFQATT and CDR2 SNEGSKA (reference sequence). Trimming left V 1 base short and J 5 bases short, with 5 bases between.

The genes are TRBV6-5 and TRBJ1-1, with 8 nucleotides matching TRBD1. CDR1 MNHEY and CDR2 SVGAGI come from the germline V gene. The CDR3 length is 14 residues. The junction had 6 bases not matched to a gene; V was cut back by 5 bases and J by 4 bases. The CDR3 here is CASSGRTGGTEAFF. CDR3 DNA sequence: TGTGCCAGCAGTGGTAGAACAGGGGGCACTGAAGCTTTCTTT.

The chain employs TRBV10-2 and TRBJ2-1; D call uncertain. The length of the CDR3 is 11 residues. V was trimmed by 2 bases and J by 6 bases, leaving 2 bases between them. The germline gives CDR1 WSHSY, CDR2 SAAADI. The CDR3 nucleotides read TGCGCCAGCAGTGAGCTCAATGAGCAGTTCTTC. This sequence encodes CASSELNEQFF.